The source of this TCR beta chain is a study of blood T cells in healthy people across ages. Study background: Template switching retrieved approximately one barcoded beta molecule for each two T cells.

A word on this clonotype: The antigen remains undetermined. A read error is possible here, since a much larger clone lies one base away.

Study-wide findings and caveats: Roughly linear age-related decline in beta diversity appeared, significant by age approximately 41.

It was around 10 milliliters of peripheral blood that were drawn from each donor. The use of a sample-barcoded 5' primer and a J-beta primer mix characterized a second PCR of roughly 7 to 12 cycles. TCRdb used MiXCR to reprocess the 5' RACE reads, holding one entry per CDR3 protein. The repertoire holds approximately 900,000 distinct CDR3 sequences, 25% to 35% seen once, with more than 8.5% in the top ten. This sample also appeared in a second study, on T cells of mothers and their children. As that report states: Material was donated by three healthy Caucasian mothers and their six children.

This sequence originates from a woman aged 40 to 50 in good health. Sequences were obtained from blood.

CDR3 region: CASSFSSPGAATNEKLFF. The CDR3 DNA follows: TGTGCCAGCAGTTTTTCGTCGCCGGGAGCAGCAACTAATGAAAAACTGTTTTTT. The chain recombines TRBV27 with TRBJ1-4; D not resolved. With 3 bases removed from V and 0 bases from J, the gap between germline ends came to 17 bases. The germline CDR1 and CDR2 sequences are MNHEY and SMNVEV (reference sequence). The CDR3 runs 18 residues.